These T cell receptor beta chains were read from a single sample in a study of CD8+CD57+ T cells in acquired aplastic anemia. TCRdb itself ran the reads through MiXCR, one entry per CDR3 protein. The sample lists around 180,000 distinct CDR3 sequences; roughly 63% were seen once. The sample was sorted CD4+, CD8+, or CD8+CD57+ T cells (not recorded which) from PBMCs. The receptors were gathered from a human donor in good health. Each CDR3 is given with its conserved first and last residue. A D gene is named only where the DNA matches it firmly. Size is stated for part of the rows, as once, few or many counts, or as a class when the clone is expanded.

J gene	V gene	D gene	clone size	CDR3 protein	CDR3 DNA
TRBJ1-2	TRBV14	.	few	CASSQEGGRGYTF	TGTGCCAGCAGCCAAGAGGGCGGGCGCGGCTACACCTTC
TRBJ2-1	TRBV6-5	.	.	CASSPYNHNEQFF	TGTGCCAGCAGTCCCTACAACCACAATGAGCAGTTCTTC
TRBJ1-6	TRBV20-1	TRBD1	.	CSASMGQNSPLHF	TGCAGTGCTAGCATGGGACAGAATTCACCCCTCCACTTT
TRBJ2-1	TRBV11-2	.	.	CASKSLGGGSEQFF	TGTGCCAGCAAAAGCCTAGGAGGGGGGTCTGAGCAGTTCTTC
TRBJ2-3	TRBV6-2/TRBV6-3	TRBD2	many	CASRPSLAGGHTDTQYF	TGTGCCAGCAGGCCAAGTTTGGCGGGAGGGCACACAGATACGCAGTATTTT
TRBJ1-1	TRBV24-1	.	.	CAASDSGRADTEAFF	TGTGCCGCCAGTGATTCAGGGAGAGCGGACACTGAAGCTTTCTTT
TRBJ1-5	TRBV20-1	.	once	CSARIPVGNQPQHF	TGCAGTGCTAGGATTCCGGTTGGCAATCAGCCCCAGCATTTT
TRBJ2-3	TRBV4-3	.	.	CASSHVRDPDNEQYF	TGCGCCAGCAGCCACGTCCGGGACCCTGACAATGAGCAGTATTTT
TRBJ1-6	TRBV7-9	TRBD1	.	CASSLGQKPNSPLHF	TGTGCCAGCAGCCTGGGACAGAAGCCCAATTCACCCCTCCACTTT
TRBJ1-2	TRBV7-6	TRBD1	.	CASSGTGDYGYTF	TGTGCCAGCAGCGGGACAGGGGACTATGGCTACACCTTC
TRBJ2-7	TRBV29-1	.	once	CSVETQYEQYF	TGCAGCGTTGAAACACAGTACGAGCAGTACTTC
TRBJ2-1	TRBV27	.	few	CASSSPIQGDEQFF	TGTGCCAGCAGTTCCCCAATACAGGGCGATGAGCAGTTCTTC
TRBJ2-7	TRBV20-1	TRBD2	.	CSARKGSGGGYEQYF	TGCAGTGCTAGAAAGGGTTCAGGCGGGGGTTACGAGCAGTACTTC
TRBJ2-1	TRBV10-2	.	few	CASKGSSYNEQFF	TGCGCCAGCAAGGGGAGCTCCTACAATGAGCAGTTCTTC
TRBJ2-5	TRBV19	TRBD2	few	CASSMSVAGGQETQYF	TGTGCCAGTAGTATGTCAGTAGCGGGGGGACAAGAGACCCAGTACTTC
TRBJ2-7	TRBV9	.	many	CASSGVEDYEQYF	TGTGCCAGCAGCGGGGTAGAGGACTACGAGCAGTACTTC
TRBJ1-2	TRBV29-1	.	.	CSGWGGGDGYTF	TGCAGCGGGTGGGGCGGGGGCGATGGCTACACCTTC
TRBJ2-7	TRBV5-1	TRBD2	.	CASSFAGGAYEQYF	TGCGCCAGCAGCTTCGCCGGGGGGGCCTACGAGCAGTACTTC
TRBJ2-3	TRBV6-1	TRBD1	many	CASAGQGAGTDTQYF	TGTGCCAGCGCGGGACAGGGGGCTGGCACAGATACGCAGTATTTT
TRBJ2-5	TRBV7-3	.	few	CASSLRGAETQYF	TGTGCCAGCAGCTTACGCGGGGCAGAGACCCAGTACTTC
TRBJ1-2	TRBV29-1	.	.	CSGGTGHNYGYTF	TGCAGCGGGGGGACGGGACATAACTATGGCTACACCTTC
TRBJ1-2	TRBV7-6	.	many	CASSPSDSFGYTF	TGTGCCAGCAGCCCCTCGGACAGTTTCGGCTACACCTTC
TRBJ1-2	TRBV10-3	.	.	CAISESMVEYSGYTF	TGTGCCATCAGTGAGTCGATGGTAGAGTATAGTGGCTACACCTTC
TRBJ2-5	TRBV20-1	.	.	CSERGPQKETQYF	TGCTCGGAACGGGGGCCCCAAAAGGAGACCCAGTACTTC
TRBJ1-2	TRBV7-3	.	.	CASSAQGDTNYGYTF	TGTGCCAGCAGCGCGCAAGGGGACACCAACTATGGCTACACCTTC
TRBJ2-3	TRBV6-4	TRBD2	.	CASSPSGGRDTQYF	TGTGCCAGCAGCCCCAGCGGGGGGAGAGATACGCAGTATTTT
TRBJ2-1	TRBV14	.	.	CASRDRWGNEQFF	TGTGCCAGCAGAGATCGGTGGGGCAATGAGCAGTTCTTC
TRBJ1-6	TRBV20-1	.	many	CSAKAGTEGIELNSPLHF	TGCAGTGCAAAAGCCGGGACGGAGGGGATCGAACTGAATTCACCCCTCCACTTT
TRBJ1-2	TRBV5-1	TRBD1	.	CASSQGQSNYGYTF	TGCGCCAGCAGCCAGGGACAGTCAAACTATGGCTACACCTTC
TRBJ2-6	TRBV19	.	.	CASRLLRNSGANVLTF	TGTGCCAGTAGACTCCTTAGGAACTCTGGGGCCAACGTCCTGACTTTC
TRBJ2-4	TRBV20-1	.	once	CSVGGLAKNIQYF	TGCAGTGTGGGGGGACTAGCCAAAAACATTCAGTACTTC
TRBJ2-5	TRBV2	.	.	CASSEGPGLETQYF	TGTGCCAGCAGTGAAGGGCCGGGGCTCGAGACCCAGTACTTC
TRBJ2-1	TRBV27	.	few	CASSLGTYGSYNEQFF	TGTGCCAGCAGTTTGGGGACTTACGGCTCCTACAATGAGCAGTTCTTC
TRBJ1-3	TRBV29-1	TRBD1	.	CSVGLDREGGNTIYF	TGCAGCGTGGGGCTTGACAGGGAAGGTGGAAACACCATATATTTT
TRBJ2-1	TRBV7-2	TRBD1	.	CASSGTGTGYNEQFF	TGTGCCAGCAGCGGGACCGGGACAGGGTACAATGAGCAGTTCTTC
TRBJ2-5	TRBV15	.	.	CATSSRKGRETQYF	TGTGCCACCAGCTCAAGAAAGGGGCGGGAGACCCAGTACTTC
TRBJ2-1	TRBV2	TRBD1	.	CASSEPLGQGQYNEQFF	TGTGCCAGCAGTGAACCCCTAGGACAGGGCCAATACAATGAGCAGTTCTTC
TRBJ2-1	TRBV20-1	.	.	CSASPGNNEQFF	TGCAGTGCTAGCCCAGGAAACAATGAGCAGTTCTTC
TRBJ2-7	TRBV7-9	TRBD1	many	CASSSTGGAYEQYF	TGTGCCAGCAGCTCGACAGGGGGCGCGTACGAGCAGTACTTC
TRBJ2-7	TRBV7-8	.	.	CASSHDPQGHSYEQYF	TGCGCCAGCAGCCACGACCCACAGGGCCACTCCTACGAGCAGTACTTC
TRBJ1-2	TRBV19	.	few	CASSIVGYYGYTF	TGTGCCAGTAGTATAGTGGGATACTATGGCTACACCTTC
TRBJ2-7	TRBV24-1	TRBD2	.	CATSSSGNYEQYF	TGTGCCACCAGTTCTAGCGGGAACTACGAGCAGTACTTC
TRBJ2-2	TRBV7-6	TRBD1	.	CASSLTGAGELFF	TGTGCCAGCAGCCTGACAGGGGCCGGGGAGCTGTTTTTT
TRBJ1-6	TRBV20-1	TRBD1	.	CSARRGQQFPLHF	TGCAGTGCCCGCCGGGGACAGCAGTTCCCCCTCCACTTT
TRBJ2-2	TRBV20-1	.	.	CSAARGAGELFF	TGCAGTGCTGCCAGGGGCGCCGGGGAGCTGTTTTTT
TRBJ1-4	TRBV4-3	.	many	CASSQEQVREKLFF	TGCGCCAGCAGCCAAGAGCAGGTCCGTGAAAAACTGTTTTTT
TRBJ2-7	TRBV20-1	.	many	CSAKTTGYEQYF	TGCAGTGCTAAGACGACAGGCTACGAGCAGTACTTC
TRBJ1-2	TRBV10-3	TRBD1	.	CACKKGGADGYTF	TGTGCCTGTAAAAAAGGGGGCGCGGATGGCTACACCTTC
TRBJ2-7	TRBV20-1	TRBD2	.	CSASPGGAGGHEQYF	TGCAGTGCAAGTCCGGGGGGAGCGGGGGGCCACGAGCAGTACTTC
TRBJ2-2	TRBV5-1	.	.	CASSLQPGTLNTGELFF	TGCGCCAGCAGCTTACAACCCGGGACTCTGAACACCGGGGAGCTGTTTTTT
TRBJ2-3	TRBV20-1	.	.	CSAPLADTQYF	TGCAGTGCGCCTCTAGCAGATACGCAGTATTTT
TRBJ2-7	TRBV10-3	.	.	CAISESSGRGEQYF	TGTGCCATCAGTGAGTCGTCAGGGCGAGGCGAGCAGTACTTC
TRBJ2-1	TRBV20-1	.	.	CSAPGWAGTGSYNEQFF	TGCAGTGCCCCGGGGTGGGCGGGCACCGGGTCGTACAATGAGCAGTTCTTC